This TCR beta chain was profiled in a study of blood T cell repertoires in COVID-19. Overall study context: Acute-phase and convalescent COVID-19 samples originated in the United States, Italy and Spain.

The CDR3 is 14 amino acids. V lost 2 bases to trimming and J lost 1 base, with 8 bases between them. Germline CDR1 ENHRY, CDR2 SYGVKD. This clone was counted only a few times. Source study methods: Amplified reference gene primers provided the basis for estimating nucleated cell counts. Sequenced by immunoSEQ multiplex PCR; TCRdb stores in-frame clones only, minus some. That table supplies the V and J calls and clone size; D and trimming were determined from the DNA. The sample includes approximately 58,000 clones, 84% of them seen just once. The chain carries TRBV10-3 and TRBJ1-1; D remains unclear. Sequencing input: peripheral blood. The receptor comes from a woman aged 55-75 years with acute or convalescent COVID-19. The CDR3 DNA is TGTGCCATCAGTGAGCCCCGGTCGAACACTGAAGCTTTCTTT. Its translation is CAISEPRSNTEAFF.